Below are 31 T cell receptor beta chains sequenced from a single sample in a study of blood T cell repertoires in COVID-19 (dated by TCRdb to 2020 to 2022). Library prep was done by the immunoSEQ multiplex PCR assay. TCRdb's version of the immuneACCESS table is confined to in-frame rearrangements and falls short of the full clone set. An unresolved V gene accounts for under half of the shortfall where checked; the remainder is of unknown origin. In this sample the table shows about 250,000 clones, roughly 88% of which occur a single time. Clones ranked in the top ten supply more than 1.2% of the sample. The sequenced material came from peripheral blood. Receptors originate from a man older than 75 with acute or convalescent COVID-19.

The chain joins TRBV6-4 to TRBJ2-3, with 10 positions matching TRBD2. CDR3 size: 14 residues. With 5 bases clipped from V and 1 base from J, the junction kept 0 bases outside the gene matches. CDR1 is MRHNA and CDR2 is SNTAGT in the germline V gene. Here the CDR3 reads CASSLAGGTDTQYF. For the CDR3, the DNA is TGTGCCAGCAGTCTAGCGGGGGGCACAGATACGCAGTATTTT.

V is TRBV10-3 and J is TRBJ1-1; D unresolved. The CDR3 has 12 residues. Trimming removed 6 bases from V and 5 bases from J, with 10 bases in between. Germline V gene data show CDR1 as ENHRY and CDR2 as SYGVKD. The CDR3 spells CAISEGVTEAFF. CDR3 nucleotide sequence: TGTGCCATCAGCGAGGGAGTGACTGAAGCTTTCTTT.

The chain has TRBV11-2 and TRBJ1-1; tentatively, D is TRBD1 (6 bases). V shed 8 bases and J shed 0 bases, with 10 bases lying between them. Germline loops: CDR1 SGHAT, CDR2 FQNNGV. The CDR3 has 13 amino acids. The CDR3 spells CASVGQLNTEAFF. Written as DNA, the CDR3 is TGTGCCAGCGTCGGACAGTTGAACACTGAAGCTTTCTTT.

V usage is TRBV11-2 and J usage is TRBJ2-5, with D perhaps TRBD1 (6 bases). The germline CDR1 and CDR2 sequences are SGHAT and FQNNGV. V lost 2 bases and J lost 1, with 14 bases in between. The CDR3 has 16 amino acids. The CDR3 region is CASSLLGGQPQETQYF. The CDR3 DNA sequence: TGTGCCAGCAGCTTATTAGGGGGACAACCCCAAGAGACCCAGTACTTC.

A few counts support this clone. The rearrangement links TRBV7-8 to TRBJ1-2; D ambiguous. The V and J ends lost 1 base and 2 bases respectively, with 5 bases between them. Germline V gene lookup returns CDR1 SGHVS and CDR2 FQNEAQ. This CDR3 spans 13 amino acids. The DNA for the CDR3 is TGTGCCAGCAGCTTAGGGGCAAACTATGGCTACACCTTC. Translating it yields CASSLGANYGYTF.

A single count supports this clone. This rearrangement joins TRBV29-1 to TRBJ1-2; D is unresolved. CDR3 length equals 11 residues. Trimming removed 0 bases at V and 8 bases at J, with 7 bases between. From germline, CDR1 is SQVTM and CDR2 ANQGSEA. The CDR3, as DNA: TGCAGCGTTGAAGAGGGCCACGGCTACACCTTC. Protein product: CSVEEGHGYTF.

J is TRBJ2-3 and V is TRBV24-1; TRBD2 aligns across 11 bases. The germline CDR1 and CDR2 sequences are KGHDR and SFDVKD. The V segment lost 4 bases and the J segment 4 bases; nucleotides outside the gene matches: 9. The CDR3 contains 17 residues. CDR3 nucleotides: TGTGCCACCAGTGACTCCCGACTAGCGGGAACCCCAGATACGCAGTATTTT. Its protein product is CATSDSRLAGTPDTQYF.

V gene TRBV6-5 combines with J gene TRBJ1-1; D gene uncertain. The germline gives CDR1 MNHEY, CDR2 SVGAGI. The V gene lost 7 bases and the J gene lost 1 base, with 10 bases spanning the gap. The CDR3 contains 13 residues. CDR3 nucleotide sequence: TGTGCCAGCAACCGCGGCAGGAACACTGAAGCTTTCTTT. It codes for CASNRGRNTEAFF.

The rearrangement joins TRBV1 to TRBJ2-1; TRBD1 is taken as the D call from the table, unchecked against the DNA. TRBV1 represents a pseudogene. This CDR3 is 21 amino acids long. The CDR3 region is CTSSQDGGPKMTGRSYNEQFF. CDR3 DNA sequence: TGCACCAGCAGCCAAGATGGGGGGCCAAAGATGACAGGGAGGTCCTACAATGAGCAGTTCTTC.

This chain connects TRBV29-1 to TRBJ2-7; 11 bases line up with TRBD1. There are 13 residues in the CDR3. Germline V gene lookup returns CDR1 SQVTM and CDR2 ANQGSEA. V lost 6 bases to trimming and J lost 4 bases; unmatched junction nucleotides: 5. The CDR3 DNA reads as TGCAGCGTACGGACAGGGGGCGGTTACGAGCAGTACTTC. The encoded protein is CSVRTGGGYEQYF.

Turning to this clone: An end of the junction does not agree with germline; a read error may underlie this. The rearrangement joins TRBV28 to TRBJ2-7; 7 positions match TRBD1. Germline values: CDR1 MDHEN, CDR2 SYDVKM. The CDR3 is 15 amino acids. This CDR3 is CASRSYVEGIDRDCF. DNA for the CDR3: TGTGCCAGCAGGAGCTATGTCGAGGGAATCGACAGGGATTGCTTC.

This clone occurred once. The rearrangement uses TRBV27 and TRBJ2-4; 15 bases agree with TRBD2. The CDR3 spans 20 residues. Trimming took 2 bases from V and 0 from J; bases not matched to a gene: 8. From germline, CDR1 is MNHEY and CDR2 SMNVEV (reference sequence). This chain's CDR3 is CASSLGGTSGRSLAKNIQYF. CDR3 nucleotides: TGTGCCAGCAGTTTAGGAGGGACTAGCGGGAGGTCCCTAGCCAAAAACATTCAGTACTTC.

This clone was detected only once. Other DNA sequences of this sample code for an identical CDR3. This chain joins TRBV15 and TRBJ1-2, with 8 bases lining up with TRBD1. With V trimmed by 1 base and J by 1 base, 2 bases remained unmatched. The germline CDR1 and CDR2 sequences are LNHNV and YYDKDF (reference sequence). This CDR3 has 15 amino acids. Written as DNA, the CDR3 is TGTGCCACCAGCAGAGGGACAGGGAGTAACTATGGCTACACCTTC. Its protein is CATSRGTGSNYGYTF. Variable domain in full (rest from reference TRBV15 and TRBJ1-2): DAMVIQNPRYQVTQFGKPVTLSCSQTLNHNVMYWYQQKSSQAPKLLFHYYDKDFNNEADTPDNFQSRRPNTSFCFLDIRSPGLGDTAMYLCATSRGTGSNYGYTFGSGTRLTVV.

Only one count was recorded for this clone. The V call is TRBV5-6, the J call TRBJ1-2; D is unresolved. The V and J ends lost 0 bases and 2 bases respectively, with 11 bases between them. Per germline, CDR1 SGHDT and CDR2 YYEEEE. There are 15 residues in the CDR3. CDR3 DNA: TGTGCCAGCAGCTTGGACACAGTTTCAAACTATGGCTACACCTTC. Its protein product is CASSLDTVSNYGYTF. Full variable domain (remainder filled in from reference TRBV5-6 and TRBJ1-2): DAGVTQSPTHLIKTRGQQVTLRCSPKSGHDTVSWYQQALGQGPQFIFQYYEEEERQRGNFPDRFSGHQFPNYSSELNVNALLLGDSALYLCASSLDTVSNYGYTFGSGTRLTVV.

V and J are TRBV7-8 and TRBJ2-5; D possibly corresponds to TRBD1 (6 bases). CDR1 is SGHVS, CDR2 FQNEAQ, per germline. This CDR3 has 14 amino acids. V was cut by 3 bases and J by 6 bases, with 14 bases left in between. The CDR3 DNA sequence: TGTGCCAGCAGCTTTTCAGGGGCTAAGAAGACCCAGTACTTC. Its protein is CASSFSGAKKTQYF.

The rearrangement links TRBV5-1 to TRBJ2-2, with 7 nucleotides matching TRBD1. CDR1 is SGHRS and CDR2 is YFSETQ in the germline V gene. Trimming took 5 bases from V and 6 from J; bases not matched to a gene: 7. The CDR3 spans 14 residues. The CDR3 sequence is CASSEGASAGELFF. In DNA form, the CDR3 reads TGCGCCAGCAGTGAGGGGGCGAGTGCCGGGGAGCTGTTTTTT.

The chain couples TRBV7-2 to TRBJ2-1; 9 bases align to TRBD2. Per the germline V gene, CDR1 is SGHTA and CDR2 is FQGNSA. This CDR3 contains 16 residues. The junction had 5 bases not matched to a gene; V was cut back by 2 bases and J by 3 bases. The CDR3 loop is CASSLRLADSYNEQFF. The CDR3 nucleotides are TGTGCCAGCAGCTTAAGACTAGCGGATAGCTACAATGAGCAGTTCTTC.

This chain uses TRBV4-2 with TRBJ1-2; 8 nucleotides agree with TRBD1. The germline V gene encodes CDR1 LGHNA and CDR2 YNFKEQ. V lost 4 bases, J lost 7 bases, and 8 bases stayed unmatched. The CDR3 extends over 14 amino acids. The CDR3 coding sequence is TGTGCCAGCAGCCGACGACAGGGGCAGCGTGGCTACACCTTC. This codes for CASSRRQGQRGYTF.

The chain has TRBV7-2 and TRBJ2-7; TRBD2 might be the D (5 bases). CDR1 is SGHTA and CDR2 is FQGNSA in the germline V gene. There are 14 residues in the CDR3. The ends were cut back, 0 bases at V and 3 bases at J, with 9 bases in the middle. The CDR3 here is CASSLAAGNYEQYF. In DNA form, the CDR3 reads TGTGCCAGCAGCTTAGCTGCGGGTAACTACGAGCAGTACTTC.

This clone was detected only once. The CDR3 nucleotides are TGTGCCAGCTCACCACCAACTCTCCTAGCGGGAGGAAGGAATGAGCAGTTCTTC. As protein: CASSPPTLLAGGRNEQFF. The chain combines TRBV18 with TRBJ2-1; 11 nucleotides line up with TRBD2. Per the germline V gene, CDR1 is KGHSH and CDR2 is LQKENI. The ends lost 0 bases at V and 7 bases at J; junction bases unmatched: 11. CDR3 length equals 18 residues.

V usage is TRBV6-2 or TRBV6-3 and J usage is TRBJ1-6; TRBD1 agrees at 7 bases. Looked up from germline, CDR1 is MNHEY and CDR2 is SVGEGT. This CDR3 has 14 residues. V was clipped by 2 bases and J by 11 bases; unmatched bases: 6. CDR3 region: CASSYGQGQTPLHF. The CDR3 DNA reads TGTGCCAGCAGTTACGGGCAGGGACAGACACCCCTCCACTTT.

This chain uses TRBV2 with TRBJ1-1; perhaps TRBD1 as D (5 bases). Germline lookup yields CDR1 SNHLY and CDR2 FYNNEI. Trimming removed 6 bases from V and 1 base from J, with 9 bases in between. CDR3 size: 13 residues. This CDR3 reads CASRQEQNTEAFF. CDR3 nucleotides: TGTGCCAGCAGACAGGAACAGAACACTGAAGCTTTCTTT. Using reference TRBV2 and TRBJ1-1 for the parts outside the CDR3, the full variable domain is EPEVTQTPSHQVTQMGQEVILRCVPISNHLYFYWYRQILGQKVEFLVSFYNNEISEKSEIFDDQFSVERPDGSNFTLKIRSTKLEDSAMYFCASRQEQNTEAFFGQGTRLTVV.

The CDR3 region has the DNA TGCGCCAGCAGCTTTACAGGGGGGTCCGAAAAACTGTTTTTT. Amino acids: CASSFTGGSEKLFF. The chain couples TRBV5-1 to TRBJ1-4, with 8 bases aligning to TRBD1. Germline values: CDR1 SGHRS, CDR2 YFSETQ. The CDR3 sequence is 14 residues long. After removal of 2 bases from V and 8 bases from J, the junction contained 5 bases not matched to a gene.

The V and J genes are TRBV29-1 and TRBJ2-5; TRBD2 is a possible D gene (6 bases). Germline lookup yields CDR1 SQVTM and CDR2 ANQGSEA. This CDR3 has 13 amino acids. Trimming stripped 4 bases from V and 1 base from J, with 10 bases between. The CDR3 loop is CSVGAGSQETQYF. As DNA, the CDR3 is TGCAGCGTTGGGGCGGGGAGCCAAGAGACCCAGTACTTC.

This chain's CDR3 is CASSVGLMNTEAFF. For the CDR3, the DNA is TGTGCCAGCAGCGTGGGACTGATGAACACTGAAGCTTTCTTT. V gene TRBV7-9 combines with J gene TRBJ1-1, with D perhaps TRBD1 (5 bases). V gave up 5 bases and J gave up 0 bases, with 10 bases separating them. Per the germline V gene, CDR1 is SEHNR and CDR2 is FQNEAQ (reference sequence). The CDR3 contains 14 residues.

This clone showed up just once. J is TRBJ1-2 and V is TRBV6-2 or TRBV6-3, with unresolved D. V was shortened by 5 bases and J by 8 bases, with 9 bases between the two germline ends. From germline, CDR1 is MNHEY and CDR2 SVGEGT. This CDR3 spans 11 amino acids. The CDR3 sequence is CASSPVLGYTF. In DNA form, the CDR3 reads TGTGCCAGCAGTCCAGTTTTAGGCTACACCTTC.

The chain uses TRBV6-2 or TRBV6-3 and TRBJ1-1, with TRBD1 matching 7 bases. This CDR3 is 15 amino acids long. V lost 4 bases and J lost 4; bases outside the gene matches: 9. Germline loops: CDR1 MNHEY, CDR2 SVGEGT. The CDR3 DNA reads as TGTGCCAGCAGTTTCAGGGGGTTGTTGGGCACTGAAGCTTTCTTT. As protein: CASSFRGLLGTEAFF.

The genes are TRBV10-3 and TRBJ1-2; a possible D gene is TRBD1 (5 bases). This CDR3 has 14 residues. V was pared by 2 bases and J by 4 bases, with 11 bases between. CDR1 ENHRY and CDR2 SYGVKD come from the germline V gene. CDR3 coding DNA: TGTGCCATCAGTGAGGCCAGGGAGGCCTATGGCTACACCTTC. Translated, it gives CAISEAREAYGYTF.

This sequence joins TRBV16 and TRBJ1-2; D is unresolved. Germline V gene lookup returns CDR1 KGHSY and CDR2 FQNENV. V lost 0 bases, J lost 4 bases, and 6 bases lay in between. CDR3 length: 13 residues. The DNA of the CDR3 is TGTGCCAGCAGCCAATCAGGGAGCTATGGCTACACCTTC. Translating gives CASSQSGSYGYTF.

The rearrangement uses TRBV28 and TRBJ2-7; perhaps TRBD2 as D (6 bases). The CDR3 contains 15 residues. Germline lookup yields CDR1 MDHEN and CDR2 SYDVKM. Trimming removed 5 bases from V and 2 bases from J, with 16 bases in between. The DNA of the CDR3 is TGTGCCAGCAGTAAGACCGGGAGTTTCGCCTACGAGCAGTACTTC. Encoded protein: CASSKTGSFAYEQYF.

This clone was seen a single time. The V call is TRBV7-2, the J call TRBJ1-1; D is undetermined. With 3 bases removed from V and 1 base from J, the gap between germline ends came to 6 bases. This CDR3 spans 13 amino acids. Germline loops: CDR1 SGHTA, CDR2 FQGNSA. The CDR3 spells CASSFRGNTEAFF. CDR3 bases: TGTGCCAGCAGCTTTCGGGGGAACACTGAAGCTTTCTTT.